Described below is a single TCR beta chain sequence and its context. Per the germline V gene, CDR1 is GTSNPN and CDR2 is SVGIG (reference sequence). The germline V and J ends were trimmed by 0 bases and 5 bases, with 7 bases remaining between them. The CDR3 has 12 residues. This specimen belongs to a study of CD4 T cells in relation to SARS-CoV-2 and coronaviruses. Only in-frame clones appear in the TCRdb table, and some are missing; sequencing was by immunoSEQ multiplex PCR. The data hold 55,000 to 75,000 clones, with about 90% observed a single time. CD4+ T cells from unexposed donors were obtained before the COVID-19 pandemic (2011-2018).

This TCR was recovered from a human donor in good health. Sequencing was done on a sample of memory CD4+ T cells from PBMCs. The V call is TRBV30, the J call TRBJ1-1; a possible D gene is TRBD1 (6 bases). CDR3 bases: TGTGCCTGGAGTGTAGGGGGGACTGAAGCTTTCTTT. Its protein product is CAWSVGGTEAFF.